A single sample gave rise to the 5 T cell receptor beta chains below, sequenced in a study of blood T cell repertoires in COVID-19. Libraries were prepared by immunoSEQ multiplex PCR; TCRdb keeps only in-frame clonotypes and omits some of them. The sample lists under 250,000 clones; about four fifths were seen once. Sample: PBMCs or T cells enriched from blood (not recorded which). Every receptor here comes from a woman aged 45 to 65 with acute COVID-19.

The chain joins TRBV4-3 to TRBJ2-7, with TRBD2 identical over 12 bases. Germline V lookup: CDR1 LGHNA, CDR2 YSLEER. V lost 0 bases to trimming and J lost 1 base; unmatched junction nucleotides: 10. CDR3 length: 19 amino acids. The CDR3 is CASSQDRAGLAGLSYEQYF. The CDR3 nucleotides read TGCGCCAGCAGCCAAGATCGGGCAGGACTAGCGGGGCTTTCCTACGAGCAGTACTTC.

A few counts support this clone. This sequence joins TRBV18 and TRBJ1-1; D possibly corresponds to TRBD1 (5 bases). Germline CDR1 is KGHSH and CDR2 is LQKENI. With 4 bases removed from V and 1 base from J, the gap between germline ends came to 7 bases. The CDR3 runs to 13 residues. DNA for the CDR3: TGTGCCAGCTCACTACAGGCGAACACTGAAGCTTTCTTT. It is translated as CASSLQANTEAFF.

The chain has TRBV4-1 and TRBJ1-6, with D perhaps matching TRBD1 (5 bases). Looked up from germline, CDR1 is MGHRA and CDR2 is YSYEKL. The CDR3 contains 20 residues. Trimming left V 0 bases short and J 3 bases short, with 21 bases between. CDR3 amino acids: CASSQDTSAAGRDYNSPLHF. For the CDR3, the DNA is TGCGCCAGCAGCCAAGATACTTCGGCCGCCGGCAGGGACTATAATTCACCCCTCCACTTT.

This clone was picked up a small number of times. The chain couples TRBV7-2 to TRBJ1-2; D ambiguous. Germline CDR1 reads SGHTA; CDR2 reads FQGNSA. With 1 base removed from V and 2 bases from J, the gap between germline ends came to 8 bases. This CDR3 comprises 14 residues. The chain's CDR3 is CASSLVEGNYGYTF. CDR3 nucleotide sequence: TGTGCCAGCAGCTTAGTCGAGGGAAACTATGGCTACACCTTC.

J is TRBJ2-7 and V is TRBV19; 7 nucleotides agree with TRBD1. V shed 3 bases, J shed 4 bases, and the junction held 6 bases outside the gene matches. The germline V gene encodes CDR1 LNHDA and CDR2 SQIVND (reference sequence). The CDR3 runs 14 residues. CDR3 sequence (DNA): TGTGCCAGTAGTATCGGGACAGCAAGTTACGAGCAGTACTTC. Residues: CASSIGTASYEQYF.